This T cell receptor (beta chain) was identified in a study of tumor-infiltrating lymphocytes in primary liver carcinoma. General study findings and limits: Presence in all five tumor regions was observed for only about 7.5-24% of top clones. Between tumor regions, pairs overlapped more than tumor-adjacent and tumor-blood pairs did.

The germline gives CDR1 MNHEY, CDR2 SVGAGI. There are 15 residues in the CDR3. TCR beta cDNA was made from 450 to 550 ng total RNA with a constant-region primer. Amplification in three nested multiplex PCR rounds with slightly modified ARM-PCR gave rise to TCR beta libraries. Forward primers for TRBV1-TRBV30 and a C-beta reverse primer served the first two PCR rounds, at around 9 cycles each. Each CDR3 protein is one row after TCRdb ran MiXCR on the multiplex PCR reads. Altogether about 130,000 distinct CDR3 sequences are present, 64% being singletons, with the ten largest covering about 8%. A word on this clonotype: The antigen is undetermined. One end of the junction does not line up with germline, which may come from a read error.

Co-extraction of both nucleic acids (RNA and DNA) used about 17-33 mg of unsorted bulk tissue. The genes are TRBV6-5 and TRBJ2-7; weak D call: TRBD2 (5 bases). The sample taken for sequencing was liver tumor tissue from sampling region 3. Subset meaning: tumor region T3, left-lateral pole. This TCR came from a woman aged 60 to 75 with primary liver carcinoma and hepatitis B virus infection. CDR3 loop: CASSHSNDGTYEQYF. DNA of the CDR3: TGTGCCAGCAGTCACTCTAACGACGGGACCTACGAGCAGTACTTC.